The clone carrying this T cell receptor (beta chain) has just a few counts. The data stem from a study of T-cell memory formation after mild COVID-19. Background on the study: Largely donor-specific sequence clusters came from two donors.

CDR1 is SGHTA, CDR2 FQGNSA, per germline. The CDR3 is made up of 20 amino acids. The trim removed 5 bases at V and 3 bases at J, leaving 22 bases unmatched. MiXCR, applied by TCRdb to the 5' RACE reads, yields one record per CDR3 protein. This sample has 400,000 to 500,000 distinct CDR3 sequences, with 15% to 20% found just once. The sequence derives from an adult woman who had mild COVID-19 (a few samples of this study predate the infection). Cell type and time point are not known. Sequencing input: PBMCs or a T cell subset sorted from them (not recorded which). This chain uses TRBV7-2 with TRBJ2-3; 8 nucleotides line up with TRBD2. CDR3: CASSARGKREQDPTTDTQYF. The CDR3 nucleotides are TGTGCCAGCAGCGCCCGGGGGAAGCGGGAGCAAGATCCCACGACAGATACGCAGTATTTT.